A single sample gave rise to the 29 T cell receptor beta chains below, sequenced in a study of T cells after yellow fever vaccination. From the 5' RACE reads, TCRdb called clonotypes with MiXCR, one entry per CDR3 protein. The table includes about 240,000 distinct CDR3 sequences, 3.6% detected once. The input for sequencing was PBMCs, taken 15 days after the yellow fever booster vaccination. The receptors here all came from a man between 18 and 29 years old who received the YFV17D yellow fever vaccine.

This clonotype came up a few times. The chain carries TRBV23-1 and TRBJ2-1; 8 bases agree with TRBD1. TRBV23-1 is labeled an ORF, and its function is uncertain. The V and J ends lost 6 bases and 8 bases, in that order; junction bases with no gene match: 15. This CDR3 is built from 16 residues. CDR3 amino acids: CASSLARTGHIDEQFF. In DNA, the CDR3 is TGCGCCAGCAGCCTTGCTCGGACAGGGCACATCGATGAGCAGTTCTTC.

This clonotype showed up many times. The rearrangement uses TRBV7-9 and TRBJ1-2; no clear D gene. The V end was cut by 0 bases, the J end by 5 bases, with 7 bases between. Germline CDR1 reads SEHNR; CDR2 reads FQNEAQ (reference sequence). This CDR3 has 13 amino acids. The CDR3 here is CASSLANPYGYTF. For the CDR3, the DNA is TGTGCCAGCAGCTTAGCTAACCCATATGGCTACACCTTC.

This clonotype was detected ten times or more. V gene TRBV5-1 combines with J gene TRBJ2-3; D gene unclear. Germline CDR1 reads SGHRS; CDR2 reads YFSETQ. This CDR3 is built from 14 residues. V lost 9 bases and J 0 bases, leaving 14 bases between the germline ends. The CDR3, as DNA: TGCGCCACAAGGCTACTCCTAAGCACAGATACGCAGTATTTT. Protein: CATRLLLSTDTQYF.

This clonotype showed up many times. This chain joins TRBV11-1 and TRBJ2-1; 9 bases align to TRBD1. The germline V gene encodes CDR1 SGHAT and CDR2 FQDESV (reference sequence). V dropped 4 bases and J dropped 4; count of bases not matched to a gene: 8. There are 16 residues in the CDR3. CDR3 in DNA: TGTGCCAGCAGCTACCCCCGGGACAGGGATTACAATGAGCAGTTCTTC. Amino acids: CASSYPRDRDYNEQFF. Looking up the rest from reference TRBV11-1 and TRBJ2-1 gives the full variable domain: EAEVAQSPRYKITEKSQAVAFWCDPISGHATLYWYRQILGQGPELLVQFQDESVVDDSQLPKDRFSAERLKGVDSTLKIQPAELGDSAMYLCASSYPRDRDYNEQFFGPGTRLTVL.

This clonotype was recorded at least ten times. The rearrangement joins TRBV10-3 to TRBJ2-7; D unresolved. The CDR3 is made up of 15 amino acids. The germline CDR1 and CDR2 sequences are ENHRY and SYGVKD. Trimming pared 7 bases from V and 3 bases from J, leaving 19 bases between. This CDR3 reads CAINPTAVDRYEQYF. The CDR3 nucleotides read TGTGCCATCAATCCTACAGCCGTAGACCGCTACGAGCAGTACTTC.

This clonotype was recorded at least ten times. The rearrangement uses TRBV29-1 and TRBJ2-3; D not resolved. V was cut by 6 bases and J by 6 bases, with 16 bases left in between. Germline V gives CDR1 SQVTM, CDR2 ANQGSEA. The CDR3 runs to 13 residues. The CDR3 here is CSVAVRLRDTQYF. The CDR3 region has the DNA TGCAGCGTGGCGGTACGTCTGCGTGATACGCAGTATTTT.

There are many counts of this clonotype. The chain is built from TRBV29-1 and TRBJ2-5; 7 positions match TRBD2. CDR3 length: 14 residues. Germline CDR1 is SQVTM and CDR2 is ANQGSEA. Written as DNA, the CDR3 is TGCACCACTACCCCAGCGGGGAGTTTGGAGACCCAGTACTTC. Translated, it gives CTTTPAGSLETQYF.

This clonotype was recorded many times. This chain links TRBV10-3 with TRBJ2-7; no clear D. Trimming removed 4 bases at V and 5 bases at J, with 9 bases between. The CDR3 is 12 amino acids. Germline V gene lookup returns CDR1 ENHRY and CDR2 SYGVKD. The chain's CDR3 is CAISVTANEQYF. CDR3 sequence (DNA): TGTGCCATCAGTGTCACCGCAAACGAGCAGTACTTC.

At least ten counts were recorded for this clonotype. The chain employs TRBV23-1 and TRBJ2-2; TRBD1 agrees at 9 bases. TRBV23-1 carries the ORF label, with uncertain function. The CDR3 has 16 residues. J gave up 4 bases and V 0 bases, and 3 bases lay outside the gene matches. The CDR3 protein is CASSQSGTGTTGELFF. The CDR3 DNA sequence: TGCGCCAGCAGTCAATCGGGGACAGGGACCACCGGGGAGCTGTTTTTT.

The sample holds a few counts of this clonotype. This sequence joins TRBV5-6 and TRBJ2-5; a possible D gene is TRBD2 (6 bases). This CDR3 is built from 14 residues. Trimming shortened V by 7 bases and J by 4 bases, and 17 bases separated the two germline ends. The germline V gene encodes CDR1 SGHDT and CDR2 YYEEEE. CDR3 sequence: CASCWRGRRETQYF. As DNA, the CDR3 is TGTGCCAGCTGCTGGCGAGGGAGGAGAGAGACCCAGTACTTC.

This clonotype was recorded many times. The chain joins TRBV20-1 to TRBJ2-3; D may correspond to TRBD1 or TRBD2 (6 bases each). The CDR3 is made up of 13 amino acids. Trimming removed 4 bases at V and 6 bases at J, with 14 bases between. Germline V gives CDR1 DFQATT, CDR2 SNEGSKA (reference sequence). CDR3 DNA: TGCAGTGCTAATCTGGGGGGCGAGGATACGCAGTATTTT. The encoded protein is CSANLGGEDTQYF.

This clonotype was counted many times. This sequence joins TRBV7-6 and TRBJ2-7, with TRBD1 as a possible D gene (6 bases). Germline V lookup: CDR1 SGHVS, CDR2 FNYEAQ. With 5 bases removed from V and 0 bases from J, the gap between germline ends came to 14 bases. The CDR3 has 15 residues. The CDR3 sequence: CASSEDWGHSYEQYF. CDR3 bases: TGTGCCAGCAGCGAGGATTGGGGGCACTCCTACGAGCAGTACTTC.

In its sample, this clonotype was seen many times. The chain recombines TRBV29-1 with TRBJ2-3, with 10 bases matching TRBD2. The CDR3 contains 14 residues. V was pared by 8 bases and J by 6 bases, with 11 bases of the junction left unmatched. Per the germline V gene, CDR1 is SQVTM and CDR2 is ANQGSEA. The CDR3 coding sequence is TGCAGCTGCGCCCCGGGACTAGCGTTCGATACGCAGTATTTT. Translating it yields CSCAPGLAFDTQYF.

This clonotype was found many times. The rearrangement links TRBV5-1 to TRBJ1-2; 7 nucleotides match TRBD1. CDR1 and CDR2 from the germline V gene are SGHRS and YFSETQ. J was trimmed by 8 bases and V by 4 bases; bases with no gene match: 8. The CDR3 runs 13 residues. The CDR3 loop is CASSLGTASGYTF. In nucleotides, the CDR3 is TGCGCCAGCAGCCTTGGGACAGCAAGCGGCTACACCTTC. Filled out from reference TRBV5-1 and TRBJ1-2, the complete variable domain reads KAGVTQTPRYLIKTRGQQVTLSCSPISGHRSVSWYQQTPGQGLQFLFEYFSETQRNKGNFPGRFSGRQFSNSRSEMNVSTLELGDSALYLCASSLGTASGYTFGSGTRLTVV.

This clonotype was seen at least ten times. The chain links TRBV19 to TRBJ2-3; weak D call: TRBD1 (5 bases). The germline CDR1 and CDR2 sequences are LNHDA and SQIVND (reference sequence). V lost 8 bases, J lost 4 bases, and 19 bases lay in between. This CDR3 is built from 15 residues. In DNA form, the CDR3 reads TGTGCCAGTTCGCCAGGGTACGGTGTAGCAGATACGCAGTATTTT. This gives the protein CASSPGYGVADTQYF.

This clonotype was found many times. This rearrangement joins TRBV5-6 to TRBJ2-3; weak D call: TRBD1 (6 bases). The CDR3 has 15 amino acids. Germline values: CDR1 SGHDT, CDR2 YYEEEE. The germline V and J ends were trimmed by 1 base and 6 bases, with 15 bases remaining between them. The CDR3 protein is CASSLRGSSRDTQYF. CDR3 nucleotides: TGTGCCAGCAGCTTGAGGGGGTCCTCGCGGGATACGCAGTATTTT.

This clonotype was seen many times. The chain joins TRBV5-1 to TRBJ2-7; D assignment may be TRBD1 or TRBD2 (5 bases each). CDR1 is SGHRS and CDR2 is YFSETQ in the germline V gene. V was cut by 2 bases and J by 7 bases, with 22 bases left in between. The CDR3 is 16 amino acids. The CDR3 loop is CASSLGEGTEMGEQYV. CDR3 nucleotide sequence: TGCGCCAGCAGCTTAGGAGAAGGGACCGAAATGGGAGAGCAGTACGTC.

This clonotype was seen ten or more times. V and J are TRBV12-3 or TRBV12-4 and TRBJ2-7, with D hard to call. The CDR3 extends over 14 amino acids. V was trimmed by 2 bases and J by 3 bases, leaving 11 bases between them. CDR3 residues: CASSLWAGLYEQYV. CDR3 DNA: TGTGCCAGCAGTTTATGGGCAGGTCTCTACGAGCAGTACGTC.

This clonotype was seen repeatedly, ten times or more. CDR3 in DNA: TGTGCCAGCAGTCCACAAGGCTCCTACGAGCAGTACGTC. This translates into CASSPQGSYEQYV. The chain joins TRBV6-6 to TRBJ2-7; D remains ambiguous. Trimming shortened V by 5 bases and J by 0 bases, and 8 bases separated the two germline ends. The CDR3 is 13 residues long. Germline assignment: CDR1 MNHNY and CDR2 SVGAGI (reference sequence).

This clonotype was detected ten times or more. The V and J genes are TRBV20-1 and TRBJ2-3; 11 bases are shared with TRBD1. This CDR3 comprises 15 residues. The germline CDR1 and CDR2 sequences are DFQATT and SNEGSKA (reference sequence). V shed 3 bases and J 3 bases; nucleotides not matched to a gene: 5. CDR3 residues: CSASTGTGGTDTQYF. The CDR3 nucleotides are TGCAGTGCTAGTACCGGGACAGGGGGAACAGATACGCAGTATTTT.

This clonotype was counted ten times or more. The chain recombines TRBV7-8 with TRBJ2-5, with 9 bases identical to TRBD2. Germline V gene lookup returns CDR1 SGHVS and CDR2 FQNEAQ. V trimming: 6 bases; J trimming: 1 base; junction bases outside the gene matches: 12. The CDR3 totals 17 residues. This CDR3 reads CASRLVWTSDAQETQYF. Here the CDR3 DNA reads TGTGCCAGCAGGCTAGTGTGGACTAGCGACGCCCAAGAGACCCAGTACTTC.

This clonotype showed up many times. This sequence joins TRBV7-9 and TRBJ2-7; D is possibly TRBD1 or TRBD2 (5 bases each). The germline gives CDR1 SEHNR, CDR2 FQNEAQ (reference sequence). Trimming shortened V by 10 bases and J by 0 bases, and 13 bases separated the two germline ends. The CDR3 spans 13 residues. The DNA for the CDR3 is TGTGCCACCCTGGGGGAGAGCTCCTACGAGCAGTACTTC. Its protein is CATLGESSYEQYF.

This clonotype turned up a few times. Germline is not matched at one junction end, which may reflect a read error. This rearrangement joins TRBV12-3 or TRBV12-4 to TRBJ1-5, with TRBD1 matching 7 bases. The length of the CDR3 is 15 residues. CDR3 in DNA: TGTGTCAGCAGCCCAGGGACAGAACCGAATCAGCCCCAGCATTTT. It translates to CVSSPGTEPNQPQHF.

This clonotype was picked up many times. J is TRBJ2-2 and V is TRBV10-3, with unresolved D. Germline CDR1 and CDR2: ENHRY and SYGVKD. Trimming removed 3 bases at V and 4 bases at J, with 12 bases between. The CDR3 has 15 amino acids. The CDR3 spells CAISDDSRSTGELFF. The CDR3, as DNA: TGTGCCATCAGTGATGATAGTCGGTCCACCGGGGAGCTGTTTTTT.

Ten or more counts support this clonotype. J is TRBJ2-1 and V is TRBV6-8; D possibly corresponds to TRBD2 (5 bases). V lost 6 bases and J 5 bases, leaving 14 bases between the germline ends. This CDR3 is built from 14 residues. Germline loops: CDR1 MNHGY, CDR2 SAAAGT. CDR3 in amino acids: CASRVSGTNNEQFF. CDR3 nucleotides: TGTGCCAGCAGGGTAAGCGGAACAAACAATGAGCAGTTCTTC.

At least ten counts were recorded for this clonotype. The gene calls are TRBV2 and TRBJ2-5, with D tentatively TRBD1 (6 bases). Germline CDR1 SNHLY, CDR2 FYNNEI. V lost 10 bases and J 1 base, leaving 13 bases between the germline ends. The CDR3 has 13 amino acids. As DNA, the CDR3 is TGTGCCACCAGGGGAGACATCCAAGAGACCCAGTACTTC. Translated: CATRGDIQETQYF. The entire variable domain, with the rest obtained from reference TRBV2 and TRBJ2-5, is as follows: EPEVTQTPSHQVTQMGQEVILRCVPISNHLYFYWYRQILGQKVEFLVSFYNNEISEKSEIFDDQFSVERPDGSNFTLKIRSTKLEDSAMYFCATRGDIQETQYFGPGTRLLVL.

This clonotype was counted many times. This chain links TRBV20-1 with TRBJ1-6; D is ambiguous. The CDR3 totals 14 residues. The germline V and J ends were trimmed by 6 bases and 7 bases, with 16 bases remaining between them. Germline V gives CDR1 DFQATT, CDR2 SNEGSKA (reference sequence). CDR3 in amino acids: CSATLPGFNSPLHF. The DNA of the CDR3 is TGCAGTGCAACCTTACCGGGTTTCAATTCACCCCTCCACTTT.

In this sample, this clonotype turned up a few times. Compared with germline, one end of the junction differs, possibly owing to a read error. The chain combines TRBV12-3 or TRBV12-4 with TRBJ1-4; weak D call: TRBD1 (5 bases). The CDR3 is 12 amino acids. The CDR3: CASSLPDKKLIF. In DNA form, the CDR3 reads TGTGCCAGCAGTCTCCCGGACAAAAAACTGATTTTT.

This clonotype was seen many times. The rearrangement joins TRBV20-1 to TRBJ1-6, with D uncertain. The germline V and J ends were trimmed by 6 bases and 8 bases, with 14 bases remaining between them. The CDR3 is 13 amino acids. In germline, CDR1 is DFQATT, CDR2 SNEGSKA (reference sequence). The CDR3 spells CSAPGRPDSPLHF. CDR3 nucleotides: TGCAGTGCACCTGGACGCCCCGATTCACCCCTCCACTTT.